Listed here are 30 T cell receptor beta chains from one sample, sequenced in a study of vaccination effects on CD4 cells after COVID-19 (dated by TCRdb to the early 2020s). The library was produced with the immunoSEQ multiplex PCR assay. The table comes from immuneACCESS by way of TCRdb, which keeps in-frame sequences with V and J called. Part of the clones is missing from these tables; in studies checked, under half for an unresolved V gene and the rest for unknown reasons. A total of roughly 15,000 clones appear in this sample, 76% of them only once. The ten largest clones add up to about 25% of the sample. Their antigens are not known. The ViraFEST assay stimulated PBMC with viral peptide pools and then used TCR sequencing to identify antigen-specific CD4+ T cell clonotypes by expansion. After 10 days of culture, CD4+ T cells were isolated with the EasySep CD4+ T cell isolation kit. The sequences come from CD4+ T cells from PBMCs cultured with HCoV-229E spike peptides, collected before COVID-19 vaccination. What this sample's cell subset or site label stands for: HCoV-229E spike overlapping peptide pool stimulation. These receptors all stem from a human donor who received a COVID-19 vaccine.

The chain links TRBV18 to TRBJ1-5, with 7 bases aligning to TRBD1. CDR1 and CDR2 (germline): KGHSH, LQKENI. The CDR3 has 14 amino acids. V dropped 3 bases and J dropped 3; count of bases not matched to a gene: 2. The CDR3 bases are TGTGCCAGCTCACCGACAGGGTTCAATCAGCCCCAGCATTTT. Amino acids: CASSPTGFNQPQHF.

This chain connects TRBV5-1 to TRBJ1-2; D call uncertain. Trimming removed 0 bases from V and 0 bases from J, with 12 bases in between. This CDR3 is built from 16 residues. Looked up from germline, CDR1 is SGHRS and CDR2 is YFSETQ. This CDR3 is CASSLEAAPTNYGYTF. The CDR3 DNA follows: TGCGCCAGCAGCTTGGAGGCGGCTCCTACTAACTATGGCTACACCTTC.

The chain joins TRBV11-3 to TRBJ1-1, with D hard to call. V was cut by 5 bases and J by 5 bases, with 12 bases left in between. Germline CDR1 is SGHNT and CDR2 is YENEEA. CDR3 size: 13 residues. CDR3 sequence (DNA): TGTGCCAGCAGCCGAGAGGGTAGGACTGAAGCTTTCTTT. It translates to CASSREGRTEAFF.

V gene TRBV29-1 combines with J gene TRBJ2-2, with TRBD2 matching over 10 bases. The V segment lost 7 bases and the J segment 0 bases; nucleotides outside the gene matches: 5. Germline-derived CDR1 and CDR2 are SQVTM and ANQGSEA. This CDR3 has 15 amino acids. The CDR3 nucleotides are TGCAGCGCTTTACTAGCGGGAACGAACACCGGGGAGCTGTTTTTT. Amino acids: CSALLAGTNTGELFF.

This clone was found once. The rearrangement links TRBV4-3 to TRBJ2-3; the D gene is possibly TRBD1 (5 bases). The V end was cut by 2 bases, the J end by 2 bases, with 11 bases between. The germline V gene has CDR1 LGHNA and CDR2 YSLEER. CDR3 size: 15 residues. In nucleotides, the CDR3 is TGCGCCAGCAGCCAACAGGGCTTGTTCACAGATACGCAGTATTTT. This encodes CASSQQGLFTDTQYF.

J is TRBJ2-1 and V is TRBV7-2, with D hard to call. The germline V and J ends were trimmed by 4 bases and 7 bases, with 20 bases remaining between them. There are 16 residues in the CDR3. CDR1 is SGHTA and CDR2 is FQGNSA in the germline V gene. This CDR3 reads CASSSAYRVNQNEQFF. CDR3 DNA sequence: TGTGCCAGCAGCTCCGCCTATAGGGTAAATCAGAATGAGCAGTTCTTC.

The chain links TRBV3-1 (or the pseudogene TRBV3-2) to TRBJ2-1, with 8 bases matching TRBD2. Germline lookup yields CDR1 LGHDT and CDR2 YNNKEL (reference sequence). Trimming took 4 bases from V and 10 from J; bases not matched to a gene: 15. The CDR3 is 16 amino acids. The CDR3 region has the DNA TGTGCCAGCAGCCCGAACCGACTAGCGCCCCTTAGGGAGCAGTTCTTC. Its protein is CASSPNRLAPLREQFF.

The V gene is TRBV6-5, the J gene TRBJ1-5, with no clear D. V lost 6 bases and J 6 bases, leaving 12 bases between the germline ends. There are 13 residues in the CDR3. CDR1 MNHEY and CDR2 SVGAGI come from the germline V gene. CDR3 sequence reads: CASSRERSQPQHF. In DNA form, the CDR3 reads TGTGCCAGCAGCCGGGAGAGGAGTCAGCCCCAGCATTTT.

This clone has a single count. The chain links TRBV20-1 to TRBJ2-1, with D unresolved. This CDR3 spans 11 amino acids. Trimming pared 2 bases from V and 10 bases from J, leaving 9 bases between. Germline CDR1 and CDR2: DFQATT and SNEGSKA (reference sequence). CDR3 in amino acids: CSARYSREQFF. CDR3 DNA sequence: TGCAGTGCTAGATACAGTCGAGAGCAGTTCTTC.

The chain carries TRBV5-1 and TRBJ1-2, with D hard to call. Germline V gives CDR1 SGHRS, CDR2 YFSETQ. The CDR3 extends over 12 amino acids. Trimming pared 4 bases from V and 8 bases from J, leaving 12 bases between. CDR3 sequence (DNA): TGCGCCAGCAGCGATGGCCCGGGGGGCTACACCTTC. It codes for CASSDGPGGYTF.

CDR3: CASSLWGAGGSAEQFF. The CDR3 DNA reads TGTGCCAGCAGCCTTTGGGGAGCGGGAGGGTCGGCTGAGCAGTTCTTC. The chain recombines TRBV5-8 with TRBJ2-1; 10 positions agree with TRBD2. Per the germline V gene, CDR1 is SGHTS and CDR2 is YDEGEE. The V segment lost 4 bases and the J segment 9 bases; nucleotides outside the gene matches: 13. CDR3 length: 16 residues. The variable domain in full, completed from reference TRBV5-8 and TRBJ2-1, reads EAGVTQSPTHLIKTRGQQATLRCSPISGHTSVYWYQQALGLGLQFLLWYDEGEERNRGNFPPRFSGRQFPNYSSELNVNALELEDSALYLCASSLWGAGGSAEQFFGPGTRLTVL.

The chain uses TRBV9 and TRBJ2-1, with 7 bases fitting TRBD1. CDR1 and CDR2 from the germline V gene are SGDLS and YYNGEE. V was pared by 3 bases and J by 3 bases, with 6 bases of the junction left unmatched. This CDR3 region has 15 residues. The CDR3 here is CASSADRADYNEQFF. CDR3 coding DNA: TGTGCCAGCAGCGCCGACAGGGCAGACTACAATGAGCAGTTCTTC.

V gene TRBV7-2 combines with J gene TRBJ2-7; tentative D call: TRBD1 (6 bases). Trimming left V 5 bases short and J 6 bases short, with 20 bases between. The CDR3 covers 15 residues. Germline V CDR1 and CDR2: SGHTA, FQGNSA. CDR3 sequence (DNA): TGTGCCAGCAGCCCTGGGGGCAGGGTGGGGTCCGAGCAGTACTTC. This sequence encodes CASSPGGRVGSEQYF.

V gene TRBV7-2 combines with J gene TRBJ1-2; D unresolved. Trimming removed 5 bases from V and 4 bases from J, with 11 bases in between. There are 13 residues in the CDR3. In germline, CDR1 is SGHTA, CDR2 FQGNSA. In DNA, the CDR3 is TGTGCCAGCAGCGCGGCGGCGGGCTATGGCTACACCTTC. Encoded protein: CASSAAAGYGYTF.

The chain is built from TRBV28 and TRBJ2-3, with D perhaps TRBD2 (5 bases). The length of the CDR3 is 15 residues. CDR1 is MDHEN and CDR2 is SYDVKM in the germline V gene. Trimming stripped 5 bases from V and 2 bases from J, with 14 bases between. The CDR3 DNA follows: TGTGCCAGCAGTCCCCCCAACGGACTCACAGATACGCAGTATTTT. Translated, it gives CASSPPNGLTDTQYF.

The V gene is TRBV3-1 (or the pseudogene TRBV3-2), the J gene TRBJ1-5, with D uncertain. The CDR3 is 15 amino acids. In germline, CDR1 is LGHDT, CDR2 YNNKEL (reference sequence). Deletions cut 3 bases from V and 2 bases from J, with 11 bases between. Here the CDR3 reads CASSHSGDGNQPQHF. CDR3 coding DNA: TGTGCCAGCAGCCACTCGGGAGACGGCAATCAGCCCCAGCATTTT.

V and J are TRBV3-1 (or the pseudogene TRBV3-2) and TRBJ1-6; no clear D gene. Trimming took off 4 bases at V and 8 bases at J, with 12 bases between the two ends. CDR1 and CDR2 from the germline V gene are LGHDT and YNNKEL (reference sequence). The CDR3 loop spans 14 amino acids. The CDR3 here is CASSPHRSDSPLHF. Written as DNA, the CDR3 is TGTGCCAGCAGCCCGCATCGGAGCGATTCACCCCTCCACTTT.

V gene TRBV5-4 combines with J gene TRBJ1-2, with D tentatively TRBD1 (5 bases). V was clipped by 2 bases and J by 6 bases, with 11 bases between them. This CDR3 comprises 13 residues. Germline V gives CDR1 SGHNT, CDR2 YYREEE (reference sequence). In nucleotides, the CDR3 is TGTGCCAGCAGCTTATCACAGGAAGATGGCTACACCTTC. Encoded protein: CASSLSQEDGYTF.

This clone appeared a few times. The CDR3 loop reads CAWSPDGFYYEQYF. The CDR3 DNA is TGTGCCTGGAGTCCGGACGGGTTTTACTACGAGCAGTACTTC. This sequence joins TRBV30 and TRBJ2-7; D ambiguous. V was pared by 2 bases and J by 3 bases, with 14 bases between. The germline V gene has CDR1 GTSNPN and CDR2 SVGIG (reference sequence). The CDR3 extends over 14 amino acids.

The CDR3 reads CASSLGRAEGETQYF. CDR3 nucleotide sequence: TGCGCCAGCAGCTTGGGCAGGGCAGAAGGAGAGACCCAGTACTTC. The rearrangement uses TRBV5-1 and TRBJ2-5; tentatively, D is TRBD1 (5 bases). V lost 0 bases and J 4 bases, leaving 13 bases between the germline ends. The germline V gene has CDR1 SGHRS and CDR2 YFSETQ. The CDR3 sequence is 15 residues long.

The genes are TRBV5-1 and TRBJ1-1; D is uncertain. The CDR3 consists of 13 residues. Germline assignment: CDR1 SGHRS and CDR2 YFSETQ. Trimming removed 0 bases at V and 4 bases at J, with 7 bases between. The CDR3 spells CASSLAGATEAFF. For the CDR3, the DNA is TGCGCCAGCAGCTTGGCTGGAGCCACTGAAGCTTTCTTT.

The J gene is TRBJ2-3, the V gene TRBV4-3, with TRBD1 identical over 10 bases. V shed 2 bases and J 1 base; nucleotides not matched to a gene: 6. The CDR3 is made up of 17 amino acids. Per germline, CDR1 LGHNA and CDR2 YSLEER. The CDR3 sequence: CASSQSGTGVRTDTQYF. In DNA, the CDR3 is TGCGCCAGCAGCCAATCTGGGACAGGGGTCCGCACAGATACGCAGTATTTT.

This chain connects TRBV2 to TRBJ2-2; unclear D gene. The V end lost 0 bases, the J end lost 8 bases, and 13 bases lay between the germline ends. This CDR3 comprises 15 residues. The germline CDR1 and CDR2 sequences are SNHLY and FYNNEI. CDR3: CASSEASGRAGELFF. For the CDR3, the DNA is TGTGCCAGCAGTGAAGCCTCTGGGCGCGCGGGGGAGCTGTTTTTT.

The genes are TRBV29-1 and TRBJ1-1; D is possibly TRBD1 (5 bases). Germline V gene data show CDR1 as SQVTM and CDR2 as ANQGSEA. Between the trimmed V and J ends, which lost 7 bases and 5 bases, there was a span of 14 bases. The CDR3 is 12 amino acids. The CDR3 region has the DNA TGCAGCGCCGCCGGGACGGGGACTGAAGCTTTCTTT. Translated: CSAAGTGTEAFF.

The V call is TRBV5-6, the J call TRBJ2-2, with 9 positions matching TRBD2. Germline CDR1 and CDR2: SGHDT and YYEEEE. This CDR3 is 16 amino acids long. The V gene end was trimmed by 4 bases and the J gene end by 5 bases; junction bases not matched to a gene: 9. CDR3 region: CASSVPLAGKTGELFF. As DNA, the CDR3 is TGTGCCAGCAGCGTCCCGCTAGCGGGAAAGACCGGGGAGCTGTTTTTT.

The chain links TRBV19 to TRBJ1-1, with 7 bases matching TRBD1. V shed 5 bases and J 0 bases; nucleotides not matched to a gene: 3. The CDR3 is 14 residues long. Germline V gene sequence: CDR1 LNHDA, CDR2 SQIVND (reference sequence). CDR3 nucleotides: TGTGCCAGTAGTTGGCAGGGGGTGAACACTGAAGCTTTCTTT. It translates to CASSWQGVNTEAFF.

The V call is TRBV2, the J call TRBJ2-7; no reliable D call. This CDR3 spans 13 amino acids. Germline V gives CDR1 SNHLY, CDR2 FYNNEI. V was shortened by 9 bases and J by 0 bases, with 12 bases between the two germline ends. The CDR3 here is CASHRPPSYEQYF. The CDR3 DNA is TGTGCCAGTCATAGGCCGCCCTCCTACGAGCAGTACTTC. Supplemented by reference TRBV2 and TRBJ2-7, the full variable domain reads EPEVTQTPSHQVTQMGQEVILRCVPISNHLYFYWYRQILGQKVEFLVSFYNNEISEKSEIFDDQFSVERPDGSNFTLKIRSTKLEDSAMYFCASHRPPSYEQYFGPGTRLTVT.

The J gene is TRBJ1-1, the V gene TRBV7-3, with 7 bases lining up with TRBD1. Germline loops: CDR1 SGHTA, CDR2 FQGTGA. V dropped 3 bases and J dropped 4; count of bases not matched to a gene: 2. There are 13 residues in the CDR3. Here the CDR3 reads CASSLGQSTEAFF. Written as DNA, the CDR3 is TGTGCCAGCAGCTTGGGACAGTCCACTGAAGCTTTCTTT.

This chain joins TRBV6-4 and TRBJ1-1; D ambiguous. Trimming left V 5 bases short and J 1 base short, with 8 bases between. CDR1 MRHNA and CDR2 SNTAGT come from the germline V gene. The CDR3 sequence is 13 residues long. CDR3: CASSPDWNTEAFF. DNA of the CDR3: TGTGCCAGCAGTCCGGATTGGAACACTGAAGCTTTCTTT.

V gene TRBV4-1 combines with J gene TRBJ2-7; D is perhaps TRBD2 (5 bases). This CDR3 is 12 amino acids long. V lost 1 base, J lost 4 bases, and 5 bases lay in between. Germline CDR1 MGHRA, CDR2 YSYEKL. The CDR3, as DNA: TGCGCCAGCAGCCAAGCGGGGTACGAGCAGTACTTC. Translating it yields CASSQAGYEQYF.